The next 32 T cell receptor beta chains were all read from a single sample in a study of blood T cell repertoires in COVID-19 (dated by TCRdb to the early 2020s). The library relied on the immunoSEQ multiplex PCR assay. TCRdb retrieved this table from immuneACCESS and kept in-frame rearrangements only. Not all clones are present; in checked studies, unresolved V genes account for under half, and no reason is known for the remainder. The sample table holds around 340,000 clones, of which less than 90% were seen once. 7.1% of the sample comes from the top ten. Sequencing used peripheral blood. These receptors came from a woman aged 60 to 75 with COVID-19, enrolled during active disease.

V gene TRBV28 combines with J gene TRBJ2-3, with D tentatively TRBD1 (6 bases). V was cut by 4 bases and J by 1 base, with 18 bases left in between. This CDR3 has 17 residues. Looked up from germline, CDR1 is MDHEN and CDR2 is SYDVKM. The CDR3 loop reads CASSSSTDEGGTDTQYF. The CDR3 region has the DNA TGTGCCAGCAGTTCCTCGACCGACGAGGGGGGCACAGATACGCAGTATTTT.

The CDR3 spells CASSLYDRGDLYEQYF. CDR3 nucleotides: TGTGCCAGCAGCTTGTATGACAGGGGCGACCTCTACGAGCAGTACTTC. The rearrangement uses TRBV5-5 and TRBJ2-7; 8 positions agree with TRBD1. From germline, CDR1 is SGHKS and CDR2 YYEKEE (reference sequence). V was pared by 1 base and J by 3 bases, with 9 bases of the junction left unmatched. The CDR3 has 16 residues.

This clone was detected once. The genes are TRBV19 and TRBJ1-3, with 7 bases identical to TRBD1. V was clipped by 7 bases and J by 0 bases; unmatched bases: 6. The CDR3 covers 15 residues. CDR1 and CDR2 (germline): LNHDA, SQIVND (reference sequence). The CDR3 here is CASTIGGSSGNTIYF. Here the CDR3 DNA reads TGTGCCAGTACCATAGGGGGCAGCTCTGGAAACACCATATATTTT.

The chain employs TRBV19 and TRBJ1-2, with 7 bases matching TRBD1. This CDR3 contains 13 residues. Unmatched junction bases numbered 2, after V lost 5 bases and J lost 2 bases. Per germline, CDR1 LNHDA and CDR2 SQIVND (reference sequence). CDR3 DNA sequence: TGTGCCAGTAGTTACAGGGGCAACTATGGCTACACCTTC. Translated: CASSYRGNYGYTF.

The genes are TRBV9 and TRBJ2-7, with D unresolved. There are 15 residues in the CDR3. Germline lookup yields CDR1 SGDLS and CDR2 YYNGEE. V gave up 0 bases and J gave up 0 bases, with 10 bases separating them. CDR3 sequence: CASSVGWPDSYEQYF. DNA of the CDR3: TGTGCCAGCAGCGTAGGCTGGCCAGACTCCTACGAGCAGTACTTC. The full variable domain, rest sourced from reference TRBV9 and TRBJ2-7, is DSGVTQTPKHLITATGQRVTLRCSPRSGDLSVYWYQQSLDQGLQFLIQYYNGEERAKGNILERFSAQQFPDLHSELNLSSLELGDSALYFCASSVGWPDSYEQYFGPGTRLTVT.

This sequence joins TRBV7-2 and TRBJ1-6; unclear D gene. Trimming cost V 1 base and J 4 bases, with 14 bases left between them. The germline gives CDR1 SGHTA, CDR2 FQGNSA. CDR3 length equals 17 residues. In DNA form, the CDR3 reads TGTGCCAGCAGCTTAGTTGGGCAGAAACTGTATAATTCACCCCTCCACTTT. This gives the protein CASSLVGQKLYNSPLHF. Supplemented by reference TRBV7-2 and TRBJ1-6, the full variable domain reads GAGVSQSPSNKVTEKGKDVELRCDPISGHTALYWYRQSLGQGLEFLIYFQGNSAPDKSGLPSDRFSAERTGGSVSTLTIQRTQQEDSAVYLCASSLVGQKLYNSPLHFGNGTRLTVT.

This chain uses TRBV4-2 with TRBJ2-5; TRBD2 is a possible D gene (6 bases). The V end was cut by 4 bases, the J end by 2 bases, with 8 bases between. Germline V gene lookup returns CDR1 LGHNA and CDR2 YNFKEQ. There are 13 residues in the CDR3. CDR3 amino acids: CASSRDLQETQYF. CDR3 nucleotide sequence: TGTGCCAGCAGCCGGGACTTACAAGAGACCCAGTACTTC.

The J gene is TRBJ2-6, the V gene TRBV5-3; 10 bases fit TRBD2. TRBV5-3 is known as an ORF, though its function is uncertain. The CDR3 runs 18 residues. V lost 7 bases and J lost 4; bases outside the gene matches: 14. CDR3 residues: CARGELAGDVAGANVLTF. The CDR3 DNA reads as TGTGCCAGAGGGGAGCTAGCGGGGGACGTCGCAGGGGCCAACGTCCTGACTTTC.

This clone was seen a few times. The V call is TRBV5-4, the J call TRBJ2-2; 10 bases match TRBD2. V shed 2 bases, J shed 1 base, and the junction held 8 bases outside the gene matches. The CDR3 has 18 amino acids. Germline V lookup: CDR1 SGHNT, CDR2 YYREEE (reference sequence). CDR3 amino acids: CASSLRLGLAVNTGELFF. CDR3 nucleotide sequence: TGTGCCAGCAGCTTAAGGCTCGGACTAGCGGTGAACACCGGGGAGCTGTTTTTT.

The CDR3 is CAIRTGNYGYTF. Here the CDR3 DNA reads TGTGCCATCAGGACAGGGAACTATGGCTACACCTTC. The rearrangement joins TRBV10-3 to TRBJ1-2; 7 bases align to TRBD1. The CDR3 consists of 12 residues. The ends lost 6 bases at V and 2 bases at J; junction bases unmatched: 0. The germline CDR1 and CDR2 sequences are ENHRY and SYGVKD.

V and J are TRBV7-3 and TRBJ2-1; D perhaps matches TRBD2 (5 bases). Per germline, CDR1 SGHTA and CDR2 FQGTGA. The CDR3 loop spans 14 amino acids. Trimming pared 2 bases from V and 9 bases from J, leaving 14 bases between. The CDR3 loop is CASSLAGGESEQFF. Here the CDR3 DNA reads TGTGCCAGCAGCTTAGCAGGAGGCGAGAGTGAGCAGTTCTTC.

The genes are TRBV29-1 and TRBJ1-2; TRBD1 agrees at 9 bases. CDR1 and CDR2 (germline): SQVTM, ANQGSEA. The CDR3 loop spans 17 amino acids. Germline trimming cut 1 base from V and 4 bases from J; bases unmatched to any gene: 13. The CDR3: CSVEGETGGYMGYGYTF. In nucleotides, the CDR3 is TGCAGCGTTGAAGGGGAGACAGGGGGTTATATGGGCTATGGCTACACCTTC.

The chain links TRBV2 to TRBJ2-5; possible D gene TRBD1, 6 bases. CDR3 length: 13 amino acids. CDR1 is SNHLY, CDR2 FYNNEI, per germline. Trimming shortened V by 4 bases and J by 3 bases, and 9 bases separated the two germline ends. The CDR3 protein is CASSGNREETQYF. In DNA, the CDR3 is TGTGCCAGCAGTGGGAACAGGGAAGAGACCCAGTACTTC.

The chain combines TRBV7-3 with TRBJ2-1, with D possibly TRBD2 on 6 matching bases. V lost 0 bases, J lost 4 bases, and 13 bases lay in between. From germline, CDR1 is SGHTA and CDR2 FQGTGA. The CDR3 covers 16 residues. Written as DNA, the CDR3 is TGTGCCAGCAGCTTAACGGGCGCGGGGAGTTACAATGAGCAGTTCTTC. This gives the protein CASSLTGAGSYNEQFF. Using reference TRBV7-3 and TRBJ2-1 for the parts outside the CDR3, the full variable domain is GAGVSQTPSNKVTEKGKYVELRCDPISGHTALYWYRQSLGQGPEFLIYFQGTGAADDSGLPNDRFFAVRPEGSVSTLKIQRTERGDSAVYLCASSLTGAGSYNEQFFGPGTRLTVL.

The chain uses TRBV7-3 and TRBJ1-4; 8 positions match TRBD1. Trimming at V came to 5 bases and at J to 0 bases, leaving 14 bases not matched to a gene. The CDR3 consists of 19 residues. The germline V gene has CDR1 SGHTA and CDR2 FQGTGA. The CDR3 sequence is CASSPGGQGAYATNEKLFF. The CDR3 DNA follows: TGTGCCAGCAGCCCCGGAGGGCAGGGGGCTTATGCAACTAATGAAAAACTGTTTTTT.

DNA of the CDR3: TGTGCCAGTAGCCCCGCCGGGTTGACCTACGAGCAGTACTTC. This encodes CASSPAGLTYEQYF. The V call is TRBV19, the J call TRBJ2-7, with unresolved D. V gave up 6 bases and J gave up 2 bases, with 14 bases separating them. This CDR3 has 14 residues. CDR1 is LNHDA, CDR2 SQIVND, per germline (reference sequence).

This clone was found once. The chain is built from TRBV12-3 or TRBV12-4 and TRBJ2-1; 9 positions match TRBD2. This CDR3 region has 13 residues. The V gene end was trimmed by 3 bases and the J gene end by 9 bases; junction bases not matched to a gene: 3. CDR3 sequence (DNA): TGTGCCAGCAGTTTCGGGACTAGCAGTGAGCAGTTCTTC. This sequence encodes CASSFGTSSEQFF.

The CDR3 nucleotides are TGTGCCACCAGCGGGTCGGGGGGCGGAACTGAAGCTTTCTTT. It specifies CATSGSGGGTEAFF. The chain links TRBV15 to TRBJ1-1, with D possibly TRBD1 on 6 matching bases. The CDR3 is 14 amino acids. V lost 5 bases to trimming and J lost 5 bases, with 15 bases between them. CDR1 and CDR2 from the germline V gene are LNHNV and YYDKDF (reference sequence).

The DNA of the CDR3 is TGTGCCAGTAGTATGATGGGATTTGCGGAGGTTGGCGGATCACCCCTCCACTTT. It is translated as CASSMMGFAEVGGSPLHF. V is TRBV19 and J is TRBJ1-6; D ambiguous. The CDR3 covers 18 residues. V was pared by 3 bases and J by 10 bases, with 25 bases between. Germline CDR1 and CDR2: LNHDA and SQIVND (reference sequence).

This sequence joins TRBV5-4 and TRBJ2-5; D is undetermined. Germline lookup yields CDR1 SGHNT and CDR2 YYREEE (reference sequence). With 5 bases removed from V and 3 bases from J, the gap between germline ends came to 8 bases. This CDR3 contains 12 residues. CDR3 loop: CASSDAEETQYF. DNA of the CDR3: TGTGCCAGCAGTGATGCGGAAGAGACCCAGTACTTC. Full variable domain (outside the CDR3, taken from reference TRBV5-4 and TRBJ2-5): ETGVTQSPTHLIKTRGQQVTLRCSSQSGHNTVSWYQQALGQGPQFIFQYYREEENGRGNFPPRFSGLQFPNYSSELNVNALELDDSALYLCASSDAEETQYFGPGTRLLVL.

V is TRBV27 and J is TRBJ2-6; D is perhaps TRBD2 (6 bases). Germline-derived CDR1 and CDR2 are MNHEY and SMNVEV (reference sequence). The CDR3 has 15 residues. Trimming removed 5 bases at V and 3 bases at J, with 11 bases between. The CDR3 coding sequence is TGTGCCAGCAGTGTCGCGGGGTTTGGGGCCAACGTCCTGACTTTC. Translated, it gives CASSVAGFGANVLTF. Filled out from reference TRBV27 and TRBJ2-6, the complete variable domain reads EAQVTQNPRYLITVTGKKLTVTCSQNMNHEYMSWYRQDPGLGLRQIYYSMNVEVTDKGDVPEGYKVSRKEKRNFPLILESPSPNQTSLYFCASSVAGFGANVLTFGAGSRLTVL.

CDR3 protein: CASSPAPITAAQTDTQYF. For the CDR3, the DNA is TGTGCCAGCTCGCCCGCCCCAATCACGGCGGCTCAAACAGATACGCAGTATTTT. V gene TRBV18 combines with J gene TRBJ2-3; no clear D gene. The ends were cut back, 6 bases at V and 3 bases at J, with 25 bases in the middle. CDR1 is KGHSH and CDR2 is LQKENI in the germline V gene. This CDR3 comprises 18 residues.

The gene calls are TRBV11-3 and TRBJ1-4; 8 nucleotides agree with TRBD1. V gave up 5 bases and J gave up 5 bases; unmatched junction bases: 16. Germline CDR1 is SGHNT and CDR2 is YENEEA. This CDR3 is built from 18 residues. CDR3 coding DNA: TGTGCCAGCAGCCCCGGCCAGACAGGGGCCTTGGGCAATGAAAAACTGTTTTTT. This gives the protein CASSPGQTGALGNEKLFF. The variable domain in full, with the rest retrieved from reference TRBV11-3 and TRBJ1-4, is EAGVVQSPRYKIIEKKQPVAFWCNPISGHNTLYWYLQNLGQGPELLIRYENEEAVDDSQLPKDRFSAERLKGVDSTLKIQPAELGDSAVYLCASSPGQTGALGNEKLFFGSGTQLSVL.

The chain links TRBV29-1 to TRBJ2-7; 13 nucleotides align to TRBD2. V lost 4 bases to trimming and J lost 6 bases; unmatched junction nucleotides: 12. Per germline, CDR1 SQVTM and CDR2 ANQGSEA. The CDR3 length is 16 residues. CDR3 region: CSVGTSGGLTLSEQYF. CDR3 DNA: TGCAGCGTTGGGACTAGCGGGGGCCTCACCCTTTCCGAGCAGTACTTC.

This chain uses TRBV27 with TRBJ2-1; D is unclear. The V end lost 8 bases, the J end lost 1 base, and 15 bases lay between the germline ends. Per germline, CDR1 MNHEY and CDR2 SMNVEV (reference sequence). The CDR3 loop spans 15 amino acids. The DNA for the CDR3 is TGTGCCAGCGGTCCAAACTTTATATCCTACAATGAGCAGTTCTTC. Encoded protein: CASGPNFISYNEQFF.

The V call is TRBV7-2, the J call TRBJ1-4, with 8 bases identical to TRBD1. V was pared by 4 bases and J by 4 bases, with 5 bases of the junction left unmatched. Germline V gene data show CDR1 as SGHTA and CDR2 as FQGNSA. The CDR3 runs 15 residues. CDR3 bases: TGTGCCAGCAGCTCCGACAGGGGAAGTAATGAAAAACTGTTTTTT. Translated: CASSSDRGSNEKLFF.

This chain joins TRBV5-1 and TRBJ1-1; no firm D call. Germline V gene sequence: CDR1 SGHRS, CDR2 YFSETQ. This CDR3 region has 13 residues. V lost 5 bases and J 10 bases, leaving 18 bases between the germline ends. The CDR3 is CASSPGPEEVAFF. The CDR3 nucleotides are TGCGCCAGCAGTCCGGGTCCAGAGGAAGTAGCTTTCTTT. The full variable domain, completed using reference TRBV5-1 and TRBJ1-1, is KAGVTQTPRYLIKTRGQQVTLSCSPISGHRSVSWYQQTPGQGLQFLFEYFSETQRNKGNFPGRFSGRQFSNSRSEMNVSTLELGDSALYLCASSPGPEEVAFFGQGTRLTVV.

The chain combines TRBV5-1 with TRBJ2-5, with 9 bases identical to TRBD1. Germline V gene data show CDR1 as SGHRS and CDR2 as YFSETQ. This CDR3 contains 16 residues. Germline trimming cut 4 bases from V and 3 bases from J; bases unmatched to any gene: 10. The CDR3 DNA reads TGCGCCAGCAGCGAACCTACAGGGGGCGTTGAAGAGACCCAGTACTTC. It yields the protein CASSEPTGGVEETQYF.

This chain connects TRBV4-3 to TRBJ2-5, with 9 bases fitting TRBD2. V shed 0 bases and J 2 bases; nucleotides not matched to a gene: 1. The CDR3 extends over 15 amino acids. Germline V CDR1 and CDR2: LGHNA, YSLEER. The CDR3 reads CASSQDAGGQETQYF. The CDR3 nucleotides read TGCGCCAGCAGCCAAGATGCGGGGGGGCAAGAGACCCAGTACTTC.

This clone was observed a single time. V is TRBV5-6 and J is TRBJ2-7, with D possibly TRBD2 on 6 matching bases. Per germline, CDR1 SGHDT and CDR2 YYEEEE. The CDR3 has 14 amino acids. The germline V and J ends were trimmed by 0 bases and 6 bases, with 13 bases remaining between them. CDR3 in DNA: TGTGCCAGCAGCTTGGGTGGTTGGGGGGTCGAGCAGTACTTC. Residues: CASSLGGWGVEQYF.

The rearrangement links TRBV25-1 to TRBJ1-2; TRBD1 matches 8 bases. There are 16 residues in the CDR3. Germline assignment: CDR1 MGHDK and CDR2 SYGVNS. Trimming removed 8 bases from V and 4 bases from J; junction bases left unmatched: 15. CDR3 in DNA: TGTGCCAGCTCCGAGCACCGCGGACAGGGCACCTATGGCTACACCTTC. Translating it yields CASSEHRGQGTYGYTF.

V gene TRBV7-2 combines with J gene TRBJ1-6, with a tentative D call TRBD1 (5 bases). V was pared by 3 bases and J by 9 bases, with 15 bases between. Looked up from germline, CDR1 is SGHTA and CDR2 is FQGNSA. The CDR3 consists of 15 residues. The CDR3 DNA reads as TGTGCCAGCAGCTTGGGGACGGGAGGTGGTTCACCCCTCCACTTT. Translating it yields CASSLGTGGGSPLHF.